Sequencing of this T cell receptor (beta chain) was carried out in a study of early stage breast cancer tumors. Whole-study context: About eight ER+/PR+/HER2- tumors were invasive ductal; a few were invasive lobular.

Of note for this clone: The antigen remains unidentified.

With 8 bases clipped from V and 3 bases from J, the junction kept 10 bases outside the gene matches. CDR3 size: 15 residues. Germline V gene sequence: CDR1 LNHDA, CDR2 SQIVND (reference sequence). Each sample had two DNA replicates, 0.5 ug blood or roughly 1.4 ug tissue. Clones were sequenced by immunoSEQ multiplex PCR, and TCRdb holds only the in-frame ones, with some missing. The top ten hold 3% to 3.5% of the sample, which has around 60,000 clones, over 60% seen once. Study-wide results and limits: Bulk DNA sequencing of unsorted cells missed chain pairing and markers.

The sample taken for sequencing was blood. The gene calls are TRBV19 and TRBJ2-7, with 10 bases fitting TRBD1. The receptor was isolated from a person younger than 45 with breast cancer. The CDR3 reads CASGSGTGAFYEQYF. As DNA, the CDR3 is TGTGCCAGTGGTTCCGGGACAGGGGCGTTCTACGAGCAGTACTTC.